These T cell receptor beta chains were read from a single sample in a study of T cells expressing NK-cell markers. For each CDR3 protein, TCRdb gives one entry from its re-call of the 5' RACE reads, without DNA. The table lists more than 250,000 distinct CDR3 sequences, with 0.3% to 0.45% in the top ten. Sequencing was carried out using blood T cells: a sorted CD56 or NKG2C T cell subset, CD4+ or CD8+ T cells, or bulk PBMC T cells (not recorded which). The receptors here all came from a man younger than 35 in good health. Each CDR3 is given with its conserved first and last residue.

TRBV11-2,TRBJ2-1,CASSLPGGGYEQFF
TRBV10-3,TRBJ2-5,CAISGGGGGFETQYF
TRBV3-1,TRBJ1-1,CASSQVGKGEAFF
TRBV20-1,TRBJ2-3,CSASRAGGFIDTQYF
TRBV6-1,TRBJ1-5,CASSEAFGSSNQPQHF
TRBV19,TRBJ2-1,CASSTRQGGGNEQFF
TRBV12-3/TRBV12-4,TRBJ2-7,CASSLEEGLAGGALYEQYF
TRBV5-1,TRBJ2-1,CASSLQALGPYNEQFF
TRBV5-1,TRBJ2-5,CASSRVWAVQETQYF
TRBV28,TRBJ2-7,CASTRAVPSYEQYF
TRBV12-3/TRBV12-4,TRBJ1-6,CASSFRTGVALGSPLHF
TRBV21-1,TRBJ2-6,CASSTDSYSGANVLTF
TRBV18,TRBJ2-3,CASSPTGEDTQYF
TRBV7-8,TRBJ2-5,CASTRDGQLQETQYF
TRBV6-5,TRBJ2-2,CASSYSHLENTGELFF
TRBV15,TRBJ1-3,CATSRGGGPSSGNTIYF
TRBV13,TRBJ2-4,CASSRTRLGIQYF
TRBV7-9,TRBJ1-2,CASSSDSPEDYGYTF
TRBV20-1,TRBJ2-1,CSARGQGKWTSLYNEQFF
TRBV12-5,TRBJ1-1,CASGFSTPNTEAFF
TRBV9,TRBJ2-5,CASSVGTSGPETQYF
TRBV12-3/TRBV12-4,TRBJ2-7,CASSRVPHEQYF
TRBV20-1,TRBJ2-1,CSSLVGLAGGYEQFF
TRBV20-1,TRBJ1-4,CSARRDFNEKLFF
TRBV11-2,TRBJ2-5,CASSRMVGEETQYF
TRBV30,TRBJ1-2,CAWTLVRGYTF
TRBV25-1,TRBJ1-1,CASSGRQGTREAFF
TRBV6-2/TRBV6-3,TRBJ2-5,CASSYSSAATQYF
TRBV2,TRBJ2-1,CASPTKREGVEQFF
TRBV7-3,TRBJ2-1,CASSIRTGTSEQFF
TRBV27,TRBJ2-7,CASSPLLRQGNYEQYF
TRBV4-2,TRBJ1-4,CASSQGGIATNEKLFF
TRBV11-3,TRBJ1-1,CASSLGEGAEAFF
TRBV6-6,TRBJ2-5,CAAGSPETQYF
TRBV7-6,TRBJ1-3,CASSLAGYSSGNTIYF
TRBV29-1,TRBJ1-1,CSVVYQGRMNTEAFF
TRBV6-2/TRBV6-3,TRBJ2-5,CASSDRWETQYF
TRBV19,TRBJ1-5,CASSIALAGQTRDQPQHF
TRBV24-1,TRBJ2-2,CATSKPFANTGELFF
TRBV24-1,TRBJ2-3,CATSDARDTQYF
TRBV12-3/TRBV12-4,TRBJ2-1,CASSLMTDNEQFF
TRBV7-9,TRBJ1-1,CASSNPPGRSPPEAFF
TRBV9,TRBJ2-5,CANKGGPQETQYF
TRBV6-1,TRBJ1-1,CASNTAVFTEAFF
TRBV20-1,TRBJ2-1,CSVGTVRGQFF
TRBV7-9,TRBJ1-2,CASSAQGAELYGYTF
TRBV6-5,TRBJ2-5,CASSPKKGTQYF
TRBV12-3/TRBV12-4,TRBJ2-2,CASSFGSNANTGELFF